Each of the 19 T cell receptor beta chains below was sequenced from the same sample in a study of T cells expressing NK-cell markers. TCRdb processed the 5' RACE reads again and assigns one entry to each CDR3 protein, with no DNA. The specimen's table records 400,000 to 500,000 distinct CDR3 sequences. Sequencing used blood T cells: a sorted CD56 or NKG2C T cell subset, CD4+ or CD8+ T cells, or bulk PBMC T cells (not recorded which). These receptors all stem from a woman aged 18 to 75 in good health.

This chain connects TRBV12-3 or TRBV12-4 to TRBJ2-7. The CDR3 spans 13 residues. Here the CDR3 reads CASSLGGALGQYF.

The genes are TRBV13 and TRBJ2-4; TCRdb returns TRBD1, unconfirmable since there is no DNA. This CDR3 comprises 16 residues. Germline values: CDR1 PRHDT, CDR2 FYEKMQ (reference sequence). The CDR3 loop reads CASSQRTGTGRNIQYF. Variable domain in full (rest from reference TRBV13 and TRBJ2-4): AAGVIQSPRHLIKEKRETATLKCYPIPRHDTVYWYQQGPGQDPQFLISFYEKMQSDKGSIPDRFSAQQFSDYHSELNMSSLELGDSALYFCASSQRTGTGRNIQYFGAGTRLSVL.

V gene TRBV5-1 combines with J gene TRBJ2-7. The CDR3 has 13 residues. Per germline, CDR1 SGHRS and CDR2 YFSETQ. This CDR3 reads CASSLTNSHEQYF.

V gene TRBV5-1 combines with J gene TRBJ2-1; TCRdb returns TRBD2, unconfirmable since there is no DNA. The germline V gene has CDR1 SGHRS and CDR2 YFSETQ. The CDR3 sequence is 16 residues long. CDR3 loop: CASSSLAGGAYNEQFF. Filled out from reference TRBV5-1 and TRBJ2-1, the complete variable domain reads KAGVTQTPRYLIKTRGQQVTLSCSPISGHRSVSWYQQTPGQGLQFLFEYFSETQRNKGNFPGRFSGRQFSNSRSEMNVSTLELGDSALYLCASSSLAGGAYNEQFFGPGTRLTVL.

The rearrangement links TRBV12-3 or TRBV12-4 to TRBJ2-1; the TRBD2 assignment by TCRdb is unverifiable without DNA. The CDR3 runs 16 residues. The CDR3 here is CASSSELAGGLNEQFF.

This chain connects TRBV3-1 to TRBJ2-3. In germline, CDR1 is LGHDT, CDR2 YNNKEL (reference sequence). The CDR3 runs to 13 residues. The CDR3 protein is CASSRTGTDTQYF.

The V gene is TRBV3-1, the J gene TRBJ2-1; checking the TCRdb D call of TRBD2 is not possible without DNA. The CDR3 has 13 residues. Germline V lookup: CDR1 LGHDT, CDR2 YNNKEL (reference sequence). The CDR3: CASSQSLAYEQFF.

The chain combines TRBV10-1 with TRBJ2-1; lacking DNA, the TRBD2 call made by TCRdb goes unchecked. CDR3 size: 15 residues. The germline V gene encodes CDR1 WNHNN and CDR2 SYGVQD (reference sequence). CDR3 residues: CASSESSGGYNEQFF.

This sequence joins TRBV3-1 and TRBJ2-1; the TCRdb D gene call, TRBD2, has no DNA to confirm it. The CDR3 is made up of 15 amino acids. CDR1 and CDR2 from the germline V gene are LGHDT and YNNKEL (reference sequence). The CDR3 region is CASSPKARATNEQFF.

CDR3 in amino acids: CASSEPSTGGSYEQYF. This chain links TRBV25-1 with TRBJ2-7; TCRdb picks TRBD1, but there is no DNA to check that call. This CDR3 spans 16 amino acids. Germline V gene data show CDR1 as MGHDK and CDR2 as SYGVNS.

The rearrangement joins TRBV20-1 to TRBJ1-5. This CDR3 is 14 amino acids long. Germline CDR1 DFQATT, CDR2 SNEGSKA (reference sequence). CDR3: CSARVGRSNQPQHF.

The V and J genes are TRBV20-1 and TRBJ2-5; TCRdb calls TRBD2, which cannot be checked without DNA. CDR3 length equals 12 residues. Germline CDR1 and CDR2: DFQATT and SNEGSKA (reference sequence). CDR3 in amino acids: CSTREGGETQYF.

J is TRBJ2-1 and V is TRBV18; the TRBD1 assignment by TCRdb is unverifiable without DNA. The CDR3 covers 17 residues. The germline CDR1 and CDR2 sequences are KGHSH and LQKENI. CDR3 amino acids: CASSPRVGGGINNEQFF.

This chain joins TRBV29-1 and TRBJ2-7; there is no DNA to check the TCRdb D call of TRBD1. From germline, CDR1 is SQVTM and CDR2 ANQGSEA. The CDR3 covers 15 residues. The CDR3 is CSVEEMVAGNYEQYF.

This chain connects TRBV14 to TRBJ2-7. The germline V gene encodes CDR1 SGHDN and CDR2 FVKESK. The CDR3 runs to 14 residues. CDR3 sequence reads: CASSQDLGSLGQYF.

The chain is built from TRBV6-2 or TRBV6-3 and TRBJ2-3. CDR3 size: 16 residues. Germline V gene sequence: CDR1 MNHEY, CDR2 SVGEGT. This CDR3 reads CASSYYSPRSTDTQYF.

V gene TRBV3-1 combines with J gene TRBJ2-5. The CDR3 is 15 amino acids. Per the germline V gene, CDR1 is LGHDT and CDR2 is YNNKEL (reference sequence). This CDR3 is CASSQDLEEQETQYF.

The chain employs TRBV7-9 and TRBJ2-7; TCRdb's assignment of TRBD1 cannot be checked, as there is no DNA. The CDR3 length is 15 residues. Per the germline V gene, CDR1 is SEHNR and CDR2 is FQNEAQ (reference sequence). The CDR3 protein is CASSPAGTVNYEQYF.

The chain is built from TRBV6-6 and TRBJ1-5. This CDR3 comprises 13 residues. Germline values: CDR1 MNHNY, CDR2 SVGAGI (reference sequence). CDR3 loop: CASLLDSNQPQHF.